Below are 9 T cell receptor beta chains sequenced from a single sample in a study of cytomegalovirus exposure and HLA in healthy donors. Primers included in the PCR were 60 Vbeta and 13 Jbeta primers. Profiling relied on immunoSEQ multiplex PCR, and the TCRdb table lists in-frame clones only, not all of them. This sample has fewer than 40,000 clones; 84% occur once, and the top ten carry less than 4%. The sequenced sample was PBMCs. These receptors all come from a young woman in good health and CMV-seronegative.

In its sample, this clone was seen a few times. V is TRBV29-1 and J is TRBJ1-2, with D unclear. Deletions cut 7 bases from V and 5 bases from J, with 17 bases between. The CDR3 sequence is 13 residues long. Germline CDR1 reads SQVTM; CDR2 reads ANQGSEA. This CDR3 is CSARGADGYGYTF. The DNA for the CDR3 is TGCAGCGCCCGAGGAGCTGATGGGTATGGCTACACCTTC.

The V and J genes are TRBV6-5 and TRBJ1-1, with D perhaps matching TRBD1 (6 bases). V lost 5 bases and J lost 1, with 8 bases in between. The germline V gene encodes CDR1 MNHEY and CDR2 SVGAGI. The CDR3 has 13 amino acids. Here the CDR3 reads CASSKTGNTEAFF. CDR3 nucleotides: TGTGCCAGCAGTAAGACAGGGAACACTGAAGCTTTCTTT.

Written as DNA, the CDR3 is TGCGCCAGCAGTGCATCGGGGGAGGGTCAGCCCCAGCATTTT. Its translation is CASSASGEGQPQHF. The chain has TRBV10-2 and TRBJ1-5, with a weak D call TRBD1 (5 bases). The CDR3 sequence is 14 residues long. Deletions cut 4 bases from V and 6 bases from J, with 13 bases between. Germline-derived CDR1 and CDR2 are WSHSY and SAAADI.

V usage is TRBV6-5 and J usage is TRBJ1-1, with D possibly being TRBD1 (6 bases). The CDR3 sequence is 16 residues long. V was cut by 3 bases and J by 0 bases, with 14 bases left in between. In germline, CDR1 is MNHEY, CDR2 SVGAGI. This CDR3 reads CASSYARGLVNTEAFF. CDR3 sequence (DNA): TGTGCCAGCAGTTATGCCAGGGGCTTGGTGAACACTGAAGCTTTCTTT.

DNA for the CDR3: TGTGCCAGCAGTGAGTCGACAGTCTACGAGCAGTACTTC. It translates to CASSESTVYEQYF. The V gene is TRBV6-1, the J gene TRBJ2-7, with D perhaps matching TRBD1 (5 bases). Germline CDR1 and CDR2: MNHNS and SASEGT. Trimming stripped 3 bases from V and 3 bases from J, with 9 bases between. The CDR3 is made up of 13 amino acids.

This clone was recorded once. As DNA, the CDR3 is TGTGCCTGTCACACAGGGTGGGGCTACACCTTC. It translates to CACHTGWGYTF. J is TRBJ1-2 and V is TRBV30, with D possibly being TRBD1 (6 bases). The CDR3 has 11 residues. CDR1 is GTSNPN and CDR2 is SVGIG in the germline V gene (reference sequence). V shed 6 bases and J shed 8 bases, with 13 bases lying between them.

This clone came up a few times. The chain couples TRBV6-5 to TRBJ2-7, with TRBD1 matching 10 bases. The V gene end was trimmed by 4 bases and the J gene end by 7 bases; junction bases not matched to a gene: 7. Germline V lookup: CDR1 MNHEY, CDR2 SVGAGI. The CDR3 has 14 residues. CDR3 DNA sequence: TGTGCCAGCAGTTCCGGGACAGGGGTTGTAGAGCAGTACTTC. Encoded protein: CASSSGTGVVEQYF.

V and J are TRBV10-2 and TRBJ1-6; a weak D match, TRBD1 (5 bases). V gave up 4 bases and J gave up 7 bases, with 14 bases separating them. CDR1 is WSHSY and CDR2 is SAAADI in the germline V gene. This CDR3 is 15 amino acids long. The CDR3: CASSGSLPGNSPLHF. DNA of the CDR3: TGCGCCAGCAGTGGGTCTCTACCAGGGAATTCACCCCTCCACTTT.

This clone was seen once. This chain joins TRBV11-1 and TRBJ2-1; the match to TRBD2 covers 7 bases. The germline V gene has CDR1 SGHAT and CDR2 FQDESV (reference sequence). V shed 5 bases and J 0 bases; nucleotides not matched to a gene: 13. The CDR3 has 18 amino acids. The CDR3 region is CASSRLASRPSSYNEQFF. The DNA of the CDR3 is TGTGCCAGCAGCCGACTAGCTTCAAGGCCGAGCTCCTACAATGAGCAGTTCTTC.